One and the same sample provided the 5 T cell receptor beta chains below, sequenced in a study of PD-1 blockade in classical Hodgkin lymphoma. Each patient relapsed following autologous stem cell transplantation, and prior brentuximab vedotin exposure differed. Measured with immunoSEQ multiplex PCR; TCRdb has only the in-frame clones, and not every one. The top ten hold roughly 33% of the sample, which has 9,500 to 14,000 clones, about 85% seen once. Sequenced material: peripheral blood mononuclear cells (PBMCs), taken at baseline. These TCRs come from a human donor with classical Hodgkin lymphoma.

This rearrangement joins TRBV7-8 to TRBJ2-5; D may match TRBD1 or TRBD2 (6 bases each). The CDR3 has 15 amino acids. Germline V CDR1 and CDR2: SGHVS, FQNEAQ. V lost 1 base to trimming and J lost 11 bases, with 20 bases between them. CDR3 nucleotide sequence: TGTGCCAGCAGCTTAGTGGGGGGCTCCTTGAGGGAGCAGTACTTC. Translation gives CASSLVGGSLREQYF.

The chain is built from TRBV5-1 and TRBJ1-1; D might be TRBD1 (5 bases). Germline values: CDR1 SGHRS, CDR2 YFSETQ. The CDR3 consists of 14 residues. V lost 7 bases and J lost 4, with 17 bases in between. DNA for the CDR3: TGCGCCAGCCGCCGTCTATTCGGGGGCACTGAAGCTTTCTTT. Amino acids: CASRRLFGGTEAFF. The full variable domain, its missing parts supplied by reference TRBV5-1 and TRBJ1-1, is KAGVTQTPRYLIKTRGQQVTLSCSPISGHRSVSWYQQTPGQGLQFLFEYFSETQRNKGNFPGRFSGRQFSNSRSEMNVSTLELGDSALYLCASRRLFGGTEAFFGQGTRLTVV.

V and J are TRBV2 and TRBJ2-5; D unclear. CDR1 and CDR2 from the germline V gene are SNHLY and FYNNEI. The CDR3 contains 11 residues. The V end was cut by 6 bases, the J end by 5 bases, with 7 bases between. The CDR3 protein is CASSATETQYF. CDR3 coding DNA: TGTGCCAGCAGCGCCACGGAGACCCAGTACTTC.

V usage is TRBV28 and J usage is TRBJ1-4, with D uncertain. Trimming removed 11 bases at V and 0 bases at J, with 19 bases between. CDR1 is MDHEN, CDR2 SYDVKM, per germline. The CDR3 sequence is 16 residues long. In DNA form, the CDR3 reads TGTGCCGCCACCGGGCACGGAATTGCAACTAATGAAAAACTGTTTTTT. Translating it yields CAATGHGIATNEKLFF.

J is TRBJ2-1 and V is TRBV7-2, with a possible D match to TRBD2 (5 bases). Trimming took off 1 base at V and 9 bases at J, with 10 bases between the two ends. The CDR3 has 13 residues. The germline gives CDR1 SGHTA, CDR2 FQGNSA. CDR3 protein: CASSLVLVREQFF. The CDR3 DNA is TGTGCCAGCAGCTTAGTACTAGTACGTGAGCAGTTCTTC.